The entry below gives a single TCR beta chain sequence along with its context. This sample was included in a study of shared T cell receptors in the human thymus. V dropped 4 bases and J dropped 1 base, with 10 bases sitting between them. Germline V gene sequence: CDR1 LGHNA, CDR2 YNFKEQ. The CDR3 is made up of 14 amino acids. The table came from immunoSEQ multiplex PCR; TCRdb's copy has only in-frame clones and leaves some out. The table has more than 550,000 clones, approximately 83% seen once. These data also formed part of another study, on human thymus T cells. That source adds: It was from resections taken during corrective heart surgery that the thymus tissue came.

Sequencing was performed on thymocytes. This receptor was identified in a girl less than two years old with a congenital heart defect. V usage is TRBV4-2 and J usage is TRBJ1-1, with D unresolved. CDR3 in amino acids: CASSLFLENTEAFF. The DNA of the CDR3 is TGTGCCAGCAGCCTGTTTCTAGAGAACACTGAAGCTTTCTTT.